What follows are 5 T cell receptor beta chains derived from one specimen sequenced in a study of blood T cell repertoires in COVID-19. Using immunoSEQ multiplex PCR, the repertoire was profiled, and TCRdb retains in-frame clones only, with some absent. The table has about 180,000 clones, under 85% seen once. Specimen: peripheral blood. Receptors originate from a human donor in a cohort sampled during active COVID-19.

This chain connects TRBV10-3 to TRBJ2-5, with D possibly matching TRBD1 (5 bases). V lost 10 bases and J 0 bases, leaving 12 bases between the germline ends. Looked up from germline, CDR1 is ENHRY and CDR2 is SYGVKD. CDR3 length equals 13 residues. The CDR3 nucleotides are TGTGCCAGTACGACAGAGAACCAAGAGACCCAGTACTTC. This encodes CASTTENQETQYF.

This rearrangement joins TRBV6-5 to TRBJ2-5; weak D call: TRBD2 (6 bases). With 6 bases removed from V and 2 bases from J, the gap between germline ends came to 16 bases. The CDR3 extends over 15 amino acids. CDR1 is MNHEY, CDR2 SVGAGI, per germline. The CDR3 DNA reads TGTGCCAGCAGGGACTCGGGACTCCGACAAGAGACCCAGTACTTC. As protein: CASRDSGLRQETQYF.

CDR3 sequence reads: CASRQGGGSNQPQHF. The CDR3 coding sequence is TGTGCCAGCAGGCAGGGCGGTGGAAGCAATCAGCCCCAGCATTTT. The gene calls are TRBV28 and TRBJ1-5; tentatively, D is TRBD1 (5 bases). The germline V and J ends were trimmed by 6 bases and 1 base, with 13 bases remaining between them. The CDR3 is 15 residues long. The V gene's germline CDR1 is MDHEN and CDR2 SYDVKM.

The chain couples TRBV2 to TRBJ1-2, with 9 nucleotides matching TRBD1. With V trimmed by 3 bases and J by 0 bases, 14 bases remained unmatched. Germline CDR1 and CDR2: SNHLY and FYNNEI. There are 19 residues in the CDR3. The CDR3 loop reads CASSDLSRDRDLTNYGYTF. The CDR3 DNA sequence: TGTGCCAGCAGTGACCTTTCACGGGACAGGGATTTAACTAACTATGGCTACACCTTC.

This clone was recorded once. The V and J genes are TRBV9 and TRBJ2-7, with 10 bases lining up with TRBD2. V was pared by 0 bases and J by 4 bases, with 4 bases of the junction left unmatched. The CDR3 runs to 15 residues. Germline-derived CDR1 and CDR2 are SGDLS and YYNGEE. In DNA, the CDR3 is TGTGCCAGCAGCGTAGGGTGGACTAGCGGTTACGAGCAGTACTTC. Its protein product is CASSVGWTSGYEQYF.